This T cell receptor beta chain emerged from a study of T cells in women clearing cervical HPV infection listed by TCRdb under 2018. A note on the overall study: Cases were about 25 women with histologically confirmed HPV16-related CIN3 or worse, including a couple of invasive cancers. The roughly 27 controls were women who cleared a single incident HPV16 infection within 12 months without developing precancer or cancer. Case blood was taken at the visit when the lesion was first identified, whereas control blood was taken when infection was no longer detected. Among cases, blood sampling occurred a median of about 150 days after lesion detection, with an interquartile range of about 80 to 200 days. Since HLA typing was available for only a few women, HLA type could not be ruled out as a confounder. An exploratory proof-of-principle case-control study, nested within the Guanacaste HPV Natural History Study in Costa Rica, was conducted to compare TCR repertoires across cervical HPV16 outcomes. Cases were matched to controls by age within five years and by the year the sample was collected. Median age was about 32 years in cases versus roughly 37 in controls, and baseline characteristics did not differ significantly. In the parent cohort, 9,500 to 13,000 women aged 18 or older were enrolled in Guanacaste, Costa Rica, during about 1992 to 1994 and then followed for less than 8 years. Five blinded duplicates per group were added as quality controls, so that 60 or so samples were obtained: around 50 participants and 10 replicates.

Concerning this clone itself: It has no known antigen specificity. The read falls 3 residues short of the CDR3 end, and the missing part is taken from the germline J gene.

The immunoSEQ assay used multiplex PCR to amplify TCR beta CDR3 regions from an average of roughly 1,200 ng of genomic DNA per sample. To correct primer bias, the assay used a complete synthetic TCR repertoire to set an amplification baseline. The amplicons were sequenced using the Illumina platform. Processing in the source paper ran as follows. Sequences were error-corrected by clustering with frequency ratios and a modified nearest-neighbor algorithm, then analyzed in the immunoSEQ Analyzer with IMGT gene definitions. At each rarefaction depth, TCR richness and evenness were averaged across 20 rarefaction repeats, and samples with fewer sequences than that depth were excluded. Wilcoxon rank sum tests with FDR correction were used to compare V, D and J gene relative abundances between the groups. Blinded duplicates gave an intraclass correlation of 95% to 97% for TCR richness and an average of around 76% across around 70 gene segments. TCRdb re-hosts the immuneACCESS table, in-frame sequences only. Its copies lack some clones; in the studies checked, an unresolved V gene accounts for under half of them, and the cause for the rest is not known. V, J and clone size reflect that table, while D and trimming were determined from the DNA. This sample's listing comprises tens of thousands of clones. The ten largest clones add up to approximately 1.5% of the sample.

Every participant had a single incident cervical HPV16 infection, and prevalent HPV16 infections were excluded. Cervical HPV DNA was detected by MY09/MY11 PCR, and genotyping was performed by dot-blot hybridization. Roughly 16 mL of heparinized blood were centrifuged, and the buffy coat was split into aliquots, frozen at -30 degrees C, and then kept at -80 degrees C. QIAGEN kits were used to extract genomic DNA from the buffy coat specimens. The CDR3 goes from the cysteine to the phenylalanine over 14 residues. Sequencing covers 33 bases of the CDR3, shown here with the frame starting at base 1. V is pruned by 10 bases and J by 6 bases, leaving 11 bases of the junction without a gene match. According to the germline V gene (reference sequence), CDR1 reads LNHDA and CDR2 reads SQIVND. What the authors observed across the whole study: T-cell numbers per sample were unknown, so richness differences could reflect varying T-cell content rather than repertoire biology. The cross-sectional design could not show whether associations preceded infection or resulted from it; effector/memory subsets and HPV-specific T cells were not isolated. By combining richness with V gene abundances, random forest classifiers separated cases from controls with an estimated AUC of just over 0.8. Significantly higher TCR repertoire richness was observed in CIN3+ cases than in controls across sequencing depths, whereas no difference in evenness was found. Cases had lower TRBV6-7 relative abundance than controls (approximately 0.11% versus 0.16%; Bonferroni P = 0.0008).

The sequencing sample was made of blood buffy coat. The receptor was isolated from a woman between 18 and 70 years old with a cervical HPV16 infection that either progressed to CIN3+ or cleared (not recorded which). The rearrangement combines TRBV19 with TRBJ1-5; 8 bases in the middle match TRBD1. CDR3 loop: CATNFRGLGQPQHF. Incomplete CDR3 DNA: TGTGCCACCAATTTCAGGGGGCTCGGTCAGCCC. The reference TRBV19 and TRBJ1-5 proteins fill in what lies around the CDR3, so the full variable domain reads DGGITQSPKYLFRKEGQNVTLSCEQNLNHDAMYWYRQDPGQGLRLIYYSQIVNDFQKGDIAEGYSVSREKKESFPLTVTSAQKNPTAFYLCATNFRGLGQPQHFGDGTRLSIL.